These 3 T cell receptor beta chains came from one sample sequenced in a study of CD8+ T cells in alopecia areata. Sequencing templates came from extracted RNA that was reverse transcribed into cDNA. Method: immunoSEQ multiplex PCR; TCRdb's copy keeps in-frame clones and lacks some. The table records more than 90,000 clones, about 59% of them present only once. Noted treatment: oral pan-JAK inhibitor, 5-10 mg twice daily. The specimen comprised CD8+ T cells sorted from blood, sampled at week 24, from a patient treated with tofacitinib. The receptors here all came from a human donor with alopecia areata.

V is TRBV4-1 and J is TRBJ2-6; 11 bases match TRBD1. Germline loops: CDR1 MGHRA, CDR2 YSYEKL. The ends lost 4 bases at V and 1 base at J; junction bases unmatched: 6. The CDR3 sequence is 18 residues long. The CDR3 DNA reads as TGCGCCAGCAGCCTCGGGGACAGGGGGAATTCTGGGGCCAACGTCCTGACTTTC. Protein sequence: CASSLGDRGNSGANVLTF.

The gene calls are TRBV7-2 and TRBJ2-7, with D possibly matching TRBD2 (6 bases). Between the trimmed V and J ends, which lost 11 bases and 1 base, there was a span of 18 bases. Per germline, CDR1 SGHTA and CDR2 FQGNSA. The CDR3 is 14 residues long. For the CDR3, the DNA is TGTGCCTCCGAGGAGGGTACGATTTCCTACGAGCAGTACTTC. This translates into CASEEGTISYEQYF.

CDR3 DNA: TGCGCCAGCAGCTTCCGGGACAGGCTCACCGGGGAGCTGTTTTTT. Amino acids: CASSFRDRLTGELFF. This chain joins TRBV5-1 and TRBJ2-2; 8 bases line up with TRBD1. CDR1 SGHRS and CDR2 YFSETQ come from the germline V gene. Unmatched junction bases numbered 4, after V lost 2 bases and J lost 4 bases. The CDR3 is made up of 15 amino acids.